This T cell receptor beta chain is from a study of shared clonotypes between healthy human individuals (TCRdb year 2020). At the level of the whole study: The cohort included a few men and two women between 18 and 49 years of age. To increase sequencing depth and limit assay-specific biases, different laboratories used diverse techniques to prepare libraries and sequence TCR repertoires. To estimate repertoire size and how much clonotypes are shared between individuals, the study performed deep sequencing of blood TCR repertoires from roughly five healthy adults. Per donor, leukapheresis produced somewhere between about 0.94 and 8.9 billion PBMCs. For each donor, CD4 naive and CD4 memory were each given three plates, CD8 naive was given two plates, and CD8 memory was given one plate.

Using the deep immunoSEQ assay, TCR CDR3 regions were amplified from genomic DNA by multiplex PCR. For each cell subset, the extracted genomic DNA was distributed evenly across all wells of several immunoSEQ 96-well plates, and each plate served as one replicate. For sorted subsets, each replicate PCR was loaded with roughly 0.2 ug genomic DNA, equivalent to 25,000 to 35,000 T cell genomes. Purified libraries were measured with a Qubit 3.0 fluorometer, size-checked on a Bioanalyzer 2100, and measured again with the KAPA Library Quantification kit. Each immunoSEQ 96-well plate was sequenced on its own single-read 150-cycle Illumina NextSeq 550 flow cell. On the authors' methods: The immunoSEQ output contained only junctional sequences without quality scores, so filtering could not match that applied to full-length reads. To assign V/J genes and CDR3, sequences were annotated against IMGT germline references using PyIR, a Python wrapper for IgBLAST v1.9. Reads with weak V/J assignments (E-value above 1e-6), missing CDR3, stop codons, out-of-frame junctions, or ambiguous translated residues were removed. A V3J clonotype was defined by an identical inferred V gene, J gene, and CDR3 amino acid sequence. The percentage overlap between two repertoires was calculated by dividing the number of shared unique clonotypes by the size of the smaller repertoire. Three approaches were used to assess repertoire richness: RTK rarefaction, the Chao1 estimator, and Recon v2.1 estimates of unobserved clonotypes. Generation probabilities for all TCRbeta clonotypes obtained by the gDNA method from a handful of donors were computed using OLGA. TCRdb re-hosts the immuneACCESS table, in-frame sequences only. Its copies lack some clones; in the studies checked, an unresolved V gene accounts for under half of them, and the cause for the rest is not known. From that table come the V and J calls and clone size; the DNA was used to work out D and trimming. Across this sample there are about 2.1 million clones, with around 93% seen only once. In total, the top ten clones hold around 1.7% of the sample.

Overall study results and their limits: Higher generation probabilities were observed for clonotypes shared by all four sorted-subset donors than for non-shared clonotypes. Across a few donors, about 4.5% of naive CD4, approximately 4% of naive CD8, approximately 2.5% of memory CD4, and approximately 0.4% of memory CD8 clonotypes were shared. Estimated clonotype richness was generally larger for naive than for memory subsets. Sampling was restricted to blood, and TCR repertoires in tissues likely differ from the TCR repertoires found in blood. Rarefaction of sorted-subset datasets indicated incomplete sequencing despite the large sequencing depth. Because the study included only a small number of donors, the genetic and exposure-history diversity represented was limited. Pairwise subsampling indicated that sequencing depth was expected to affect the degree of clonotype sharing among donors.

CD8 naive samples consisted of CD45RO-negative cells that were positively selected for CCR7, yielding a CD45RA+CCR7+ population without TemRA cells. Healthy HIV-negative adults with no recently reported acute infections or vaccinations were included as donors. Every donor was a Caucasian adult living in Nashville, Tennessee, USA. After blood collection by leukapheresis, PBMCs were isolated using Ficoll-Histopaque density gradient centrifugation and then cryopreserved in the vapor phase of liquid nitrogen. Analytical flow cytometry was used to check the purity and quantity of each magnetically sorted T cell population. From each sorted fraction, genomic DNA was isolated and quantified by UV absorbance on a Nanodrop 2000c. Of note for this clone: It has no known antigen specificity. Qualities for individual bases were not recorded, and no much larger clone is one base off.

Sequencing used naive CD8+ T cells from PBMCs. This specimen's cell subset or site label, interpreted: CD45RA+CCR7+. This receptor was identified in a man aged 18-30 years in good health. Some clones in this sample may be carry-over from other donors' samples.

The nucleotide sequence reads as follows: TGCGCCAGCAGCCTCGGACTAGCGGAACGTGAGCAGTACTTC. Its product reads: CASSLGLAEREQYF. The chain uses TRBV4-1 and TRBJ2-7; TRBD2 aligns with 10 central bases. From the germline V gene, CDR1 is MGHRA and CDR2 is YSYEKL. The CDR3 measures 14 amino acids from cysteine to phenylalanine. Only CDR3 DNA remains: 42 bases, in frame from the first base. Unmatched junction bases come to 7, with V trimmed by 4 bases and J by 7 bases.